A single T cell receptor beta chain is shown here with its context. Vbeta (60) and Jbeta (13) primers were used in the PCR. As processed by the authors: It was a later analysis that counted 83 million or so unique TCR beta chains, of which approximately 11 million were shared. Clones were read by immunoSEQ multiplex PCR, and TCRdb kept only the in-frame ones, dropping some. D and trimming come from the DNA, and the V and J calls and clone size come from that table. This table holds about 130,000 clones, more than 75% found once. Germline V gene data show CDR1 as SGHNT and CDR2 as YYREEE (reference sequence). The CDR3 runs 13 residues. V was pared by 6 bases and J by 5 bases, with 6 bases of the junction left unmatched. The data derive from a study of cytomegalovirus exposure and HLA in healthy donors. As for the donors, each was a healthy bone marrow donor.

Sequenced sample: PBMCs. This receptor was identified in a woman in her fifties or sixties in good health and CMV-seropositive. V is TRBV5-4 and J is TRBJ2-3; 7 bases are a match to TRBD2. The CDR3 sequence: CASNSAGVDTQYF. In DNA form, the CDR3 reads TGTGCCAGCAACTCGGCGGGAGTAGATACGCAGTATTTT.